The T cell receptor beta chain described here comes from a study of early T cells in non-severe SARS-CoV-2 infection. Each CDR3 protein is one row after TCRdb ran MiXCR on the 5' RACE reads. This sample carries about 87,000 distinct CDR3 sequences, approximately 15% of them seen once, and the ten largest clones take 5% to 7%. The CDR3 length is 15 residues. The germline gives CDR1 MNHEY, CDR2 SVGAGI. Trimming stripped 0 bases from V and 0 bases from J, with 9 bases between. The sample was whole blood. This chain connects TRBV6-5 to TRBJ2-7, with no clear D. The receptor's source is an adult who was a healthcare worker with PCR-confirmed SARS-CoV-2 infection or an uninfected control (not recorded which). The DNA for the CDR3 is TGTGCCAGCAGTTACTCGGCCAGGAACTCCTACGAGCAGTACTTC. This encodes CASSYSARNSYEQYF.